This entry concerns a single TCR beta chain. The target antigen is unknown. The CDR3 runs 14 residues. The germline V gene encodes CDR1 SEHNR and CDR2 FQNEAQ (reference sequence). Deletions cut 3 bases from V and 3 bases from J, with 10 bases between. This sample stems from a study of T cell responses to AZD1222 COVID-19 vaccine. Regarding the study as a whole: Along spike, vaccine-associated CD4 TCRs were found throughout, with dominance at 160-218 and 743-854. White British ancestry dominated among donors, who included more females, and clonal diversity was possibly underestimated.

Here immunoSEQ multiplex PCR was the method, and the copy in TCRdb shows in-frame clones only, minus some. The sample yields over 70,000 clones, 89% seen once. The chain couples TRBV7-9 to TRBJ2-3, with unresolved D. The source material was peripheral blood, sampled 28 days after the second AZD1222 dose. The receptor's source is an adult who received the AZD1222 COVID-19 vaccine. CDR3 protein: CASSFSTGTDTQYF. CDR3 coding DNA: TGTGCCAGCAGCTTCTCGACCGGGACAGATACGCAGTATTTT. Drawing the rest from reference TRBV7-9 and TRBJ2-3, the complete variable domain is DTGVSQNPRHKITKRGQNVTFRCDPISEHNRLYWYRQTLGQGPEFLTYFQNEAQLEKSRLLSDRFSAERPKGSFSTLEIQRTEQGDSAMYLCASSFSTGTDTQYFGPGTRLTVL.